The source of this T cell receptor beta chain is a study of memory B cells and T cells in multiple sclerosis. General study findings and limits: Normalization was needed because clone-set size differences affected shared clonotype counts.

Turning to this clone: As yet, its antigen is unknown.

Separate sequencing covered autoproliferating (CFSE-dim) and non-proliferating (CFSE-high) T cells from stimulus-free culture. Fewer than 65 million CFSE-labeled PBMCs were cultured around seven days unstimulated, then replicate wells were pooled. Without exogenous stimuli, 0.45 to 0.55 uM CFSE-labeled PBMCs were cultured serum-free. Germline V gene sequence: CDR1 SGHVS, CDR2 FQNEAQ. V was clipped by 1 base and J by 0 bases, with 10 bases between them. CDR3 size: 16 residues. Here immunoSEQ multiplex PCR was the method, and the copy in TCRdb shows in-frame clones only, minus some. The top ten hold about 1.1% of the sample, which has some 49,000 clones, approximately 80% seen once.

The chain recombines TRBV7-8 with TRBJ2-1, with a weak D call TRBD2 (6 bases). Sequencing was carried out using PBMCs from blood kept in culture. This receptor was obtained from a human donor with multiple sclerosis. The CDR3 DNA sequence: TGTGCCAGCAGCTTAGAGGCGGGGAGCTCCTACAATGAGCAGTTCTTC. Protein: CASSLEAGSSYNEQFF.